This record covers a single TCR beta chain. Its antigen is unknown. No much larger clonotype is one base removed from it; base qualities were not supplied. This sample is part of a study of regulatory T cells in long-lasting Graves disease (dated by TCRdb to the early 2020s). A note on the overall study: Persistent Graves' disease was defined as persistently positive TSH receptor autoantibodies together with antithyroid drug treatment for over 5 years. TCR sequencing covered about 13 persistent and some 20 newly diagnosed Graves' disease patients, about 35 samples in total. The study took place in China and was registered as a clinical trial. On average, persistent Graves' disease patients in the clinical cohort had been on antithyroid drugs for approximately ten years. Peripheral blood TCR sequencing and RNA sequencing compared persistent Graves' disease patients with newly diagnosed Graves' disease patients. The full study reports these points: Sequencing and analysis were limited to the TCR beta chain. The small sample size was acknowledged by the authors as a limitation that may reduce accuracy. Persistent Graves' disease patients showed lower TCR Shannon entropy and fewer highly expanded clones than newly diagnosed patients, suggesting clonal expansion. Preferential use of TRBV28, TRBJ1-2 and TRBJ2-5 was observed in persistent disease, whereas TRBV20-1 and TRBJ2-1 were favored in newly diagnosed disease. Because the primary lesion, thyroid tissue, could not be accessed, the study looked at peripheral blood alone. More public clonotypes were shared among persistent patients (fewer than 3,000) than among newly diagnosed patients (966).

Counted from cysteine to phenylalanine, this CDR3 has 15 amino acids. The CDR3 DNA has 45 bases and is translated from base 1. A distance of 13 bases separates the germline ends of V and J, which lose 3 bases and 3 bases respectively. The CDR1 and CDR2 encoded by the germline V gene are SGHRS and YFSETQ. According to the study, the label for this sample's time point signals: persistent/refractory GD, antithyroid drugs over 5 years with positive TRAb. For both TCR sequencing and RNA sequencing, RNA was extracted from PBMCs using TRIzol. The diagnosis of Graves' disease was made according to American Thyroid Association guidelines. Recruitment of patients was carried out at an endocrinology department in Xi'an, China. Each patient gave roughly 10 milliliters of peripheral blood, collected in an EDTA anticoagulant tube. Ficoll Paque Plus density gradient separation was used to isolate PBMCs, and no additional T cell sorting was done. An Agilent 2100 Bioanalyzer and agarose gel were used to check RNA quality, and a NanoDrop 2000 was used to measure RNA concentration.

Libraries were prepared through multiplex PCR. Sequencer: Illumina HiSeq 4000. To build TCR beta libraries, CDR3 regions were amplified by Arm-PCR using iRepertoire HTBI primers. Before sequencing, the PCR products went through gel purification. As for the authors' bioinformatics: Gene usage analysis of CDR3 amino acid clonotypes relied on the roughly 64 TRBV and 14 TRBJ segments identified across samples. COPE and FqMerger were used to merge the filtered high-quality paired reads into contigs. BLAST was used to align contigs to IMGT TRBV, TRBD and TRBJ reference genes, and CDR3 was defined according to IMGT. Any clonotype with a frequency above 0.1% was classified as a highly expanded clone. Shannon entropy served as the measure of repertoire diversity, while the Gini coefficient captured V-J evenness. A clonotype found in more than one individual was treated as public. TCRdb took the public reads, trimmed them with fastp at Q25, ran MiXCR for clone calling and kept in-frame beta chains. Entries that share a CDR3 protein sequence are merged under the most common genes and DNA. TCRdb, rather than the study authors, made the V and J calls. For this sample the table gives around 450,000 distinct CDR3 sequences, of which about a fifth were detected only once. Roughly 7.1% of the sample comes from the top ten.

The source of this sequence is a female donor with Graves disease. The specimen was peripheral blood mononuclear cells (PBMCs), collected when the disease was refractory, from a patient treated with antithyroid drugs. The chain employs TRBV5-1 and TRBJ2-4; the D gene cannot be resolved reliably. The CDR3 region has the sequence CASSSQFIGKNIQYF. In nucleotide form, the sequence is TGCGCCAGCAGCTCACAATTCATAGGCAAAAACATTCAGTACTTC.